This T cell receptor beta chain was captured by sequencing in a study of OX40 agonist ivuxolimab in advanced cancers. Clones were read by immunoSEQ multiplex PCR, and TCRdb kept only the in-frame ones, dropping some. The sample yields 80,000 or so clones, 75% to 90% seen once. The V segment lost 7 bases and the J segment 2 bases; nucleotides outside the gene matches: 11. From germline, CDR1 is MDHEN and CDR2 SYDVKM. CDR3 size: 16 residues. This clone came up a few times. The target antigen is unknown. General study points: Several nonresponders also turned out to have low normalized T-cell clonal expansion.

The genes are TRBV28 and TRBJ2-5, with 9 bases identical to TRBD2. This receptor was obtained from an adult with an advanced solid tumor such as melanoma, head and neck, liver or kidney cancer. The specimen was CD4+ or CD8+ T cells sorted from blood, collected in a trial of the OX40 agonist ivuxolimab. In DNA, the CDR3 is TGTGCCAGCAAACCCTCAGCGGGGGGTTCTCAAGAGACCCAGTACTTC. Amino acids: CASKPSAGGSQETQYF.